The 2 T cell receptor beta chains reported below all come from one sample, sequenced in a study of identical twins. TCRdb re-called the 5' RACE reads through MiXCR, storing one row per CDR3 protein. Of approximately 890,000 distinct CDR3 sequences in the sample, approximately 13% were seen once. This sample was shared with a second study, whose subject was yellow fever vaccine responses in identical twins.

What was sequenced was PBMCs. The receptors originated from a woman between 18 and 30 years old in good health.

This clonotype has a handful of counts. V gene TRBV6-1 combines with J gene TRBJ2-2; D may be TRBD2 (7 bases). Per the germline V gene, CDR1 is MNHNS and CDR2 is SASEGT. The CDR3 consists of 15 residues. V was pared by 5 bases and J by 5 bases, with 15 bases between. The CDR3 sequence is CASSTVRGGTGELFF. The CDR3 DNA is TGTGCCAGCAGTACAGTAAGGGGGGGGACCGGGGAGCTGTTTTTT.

The chain couples TRBV29-1 to TRBJ2-2; 10 bases agree with TRBD1. V shed 7 bases and J 6 bases; nucleotides not matched to a gene: 11. The CDR3 extends over 15 amino acids. Germline V gives CDR1 SQVTM, CDR2 ANQGSEA. The CDR3 DNA follows: TGCAGCGCCGTGACAGGGGGCGCTTCAGCCGGGGAGCTGTTTTTT. Amino acid sequence: CSAVTGGASAGELFF.